The clone carrying this T cell receptor beta chain was counted ten times or more. This sample was taken from a study of blood T cells in healthy people across ages. A second PCR of 7 to 11 cycles used a sample-barcoded 5' primer and a J-beta primer mix. Each CDR3 protein gets one entry after TCRdb re-called the 5' RACE reads with MiXCR. The data show about 930,000 distinct CDR3 sequences, with 25% to 35% seen just once and 10% held by the top ten. Researchers report isolating at least 6 million PBMCs per sample. Germline CDR1 and CDR2: SGHDT and YYEEEE. Trimming removed 3 bases from V and 3 bases from J, with 10 bases in between. This CDR3 has 13 residues. The same sample was also studied in work on T cells of mothers and their children.

The V gene is TRBV5-6, the J gene TRBJ2-7; D unclear. The sample comprised blood. The sequence was obtained from a woman between 40 and 55 years old in good health. In DNA, the CDR3 is TGTGCCAGCAGCTCTCTGTATGTCTACGAGCAGTACTTC. It yields the protein CASSSLYVYEQYF. The variable domain in full, with the rest retrieved from reference TRBV5-6 and TRBJ2-7, is DAGVTQSPTHLIKTRGQQVTLRCSPKSGHDTVSWYQQALGQGPQFIFQYYEEEERQRGNFPDRFSGHQFPNYSSELNVNALLLGDSALYLCASSSLYVYEQYFGPGTRLTVT.